The 19 T cell receptor beta chains listed next were all sequenced from one sample in a study of blood T cell repertoires in COVID-19. Here immunoSEQ multiplex PCR was the method, and the copy in TCRdb shows in-frame clones only, minus some. The sample includes around 150,000 clones, roughly 87% of them seen just once. The specimen was peripheral blood. Receptor source: a woman in her sixties with active or convalescent COVID-19.

The chain uses TRBV5-4 and TRBJ2-7; tentative D call: TRBD2 (6 bases). Germline-derived CDR1 and CDR2 are SGHNT and YYREEE (reference sequence). The ends were cut back, 4 bases at V and 3 bases at J, with 23 bases in the middle. This CDR3 has 17 residues. The CDR3 nucleotides are TGTGCCAGCAGCCCCGCCCGTACTGGCGGGGCCCGCTACGAGCAGTACTTC. It encodes CASSPARTGGARYEQYF.

The chain uses TRBV7-2 and TRBJ2-3; 10 bases align to TRBD1. J gave up 2 bases and V 5 bases, and 7 bases lay outside the gene matches. The CDR3 runs 16 residues. Germline V gives CDR1 SGHTA, CDR2 FQGNSA. CDR3 in amino acids: CASSLMGQGLTDTQYF. The CDR3 DNA is TGTGCCAGCAGCCTAATGGGACAGGGGCTCACAGATACGCAGTATTTT.

The chain carries TRBV5-4 and TRBJ2-1, with 13 bases identical to TRBD2. J lost 7 bases, V lost 4 bases, and 5 bases had no gene match. Per the germline V gene, CDR1 is SGHNT and CDR2 is YYREEE (reference sequence). This CDR3 is 15 amino acids long. CDR3 sequence reads: CASSPMGLAGNEQFF. Written as DNA, the CDR3 is TGTGCCAGCAGCCCTATGGGACTAGCGGGGAATGAGCAGTTCTTC.

The chain combines TRBV6-5 with TRBJ1-2; D is possibly TRBD1 (6 bases). V shed 5 bases and J shed 2 bases, with 9 bases lying between them. Germline V gives CDR1 MNHEY, CDR2 SVGAGI. The CDR3 spans 13 residues. The DNA for the CDR3 is TGTGCCAGCAGTCCTGGACAGAACTATGGCTACACCTTC. Translating gives CASSPGQNYGYTF.

The chain recombines TRBV4-3 with TRBJ1-1; D not resolved. Germline CDR1 reads LGHNA; CDR2 reads YSLEER. Trimming cost V 6 bases and J 2 bases, with 25 bases left between them. The CDR3 consists of 18 residues. CDR3 DNA: TGCGCCAGCAGTCCCGCCCGGTTGACACCCGGTAGTAACACTGAAGCTTTCTTT. Its protein product is CASSPARLTPGSNTEAFF.

V usage is TRBV7-2 and J usage is TRBJ2-7; 8 bases are shared with TRBD2. V lost 0 bases, J lost 2 bases, and 3 bases stayed unmatched. The CDR3 is made up of 15 amino acids. From germline, CDR1 is SGHTA and CDR2 FQGNSA. CDR3 sequence (DNA): TGTGCCAGCAGCTTAGCGGGCGGGAGGACCTACGAGCAGTACTTC. This encodes CASSLAGGRTYEQYF. Supplemented by reference TRBV7-2 and TRBJ2-7, the full variable domain reads GAGVSQSPSNKVTEKGKDVELRCDPISGHTALYWYRQSLGQGLEFLIYFQGNSAPDKSGLPSDRFSAERTGGSVSTLTIQRTQQEDSAVYLCASSLAGGRTYEQYFGPGTRLTVT.

This clone was detected a few times. A read error may account for a junction end that differs from germline. V usage is TRBV2 and J usage is TRBJ2-5, with unresolved D. Germline-derived CDR1 and CDR2 are SNHLY and FYNNEI. CDR3 length: 10 residues. CDR3 residues: CASSEETQYF. CDR3 DNA: TGTGCCAGCAGCGAAGAGACCCAGTACTTC.

V and J are TRBV7-2 and TRBJ2-1, with 11 bases that match TRBD2. V lost 6 bases, J lost 7 bases, and 5 bases stayed unmatched. This CDR3 has 14 residues. From germline, CDR1 is SGHTA and CDR2 FQGNSA. CDR3 nucleotides: TGTGCCAGCAGTTCAACTAGCGGGGGTAATGAGCAGTTCTTC. Its protein product is CASSSTSGGNEQFF.

This rearrangement joins TRBV24-1 to TRBJ2-1, with D maybe TRBD1 (5 bases). V was shortened by 3 bases and J by 10 bases, with 9 bases between the two germline ends. CDR3 length: 12 amino acids. Germline lookup yields CDR1 KGHDR and CDR2 SFDVKD. The CDR3 here is CATSDAHREQFF. The CDR3 bases are TGTGCCACCAGTGATGCCCACAGGGAGCAGTTCTTC.

The chain links TRBV15 to TRBJ2-7; 15 bases match TRBD2. Germline CDR1 LNHNV, CDR2 YYDKDF (reference sequence). V lost 3 bases to trimming and J lost 6 bases; unmatched junction nucleotides: 6. This CDR3 is 16 amino acids long. The DNA of the CDR3 is TGTGCCACCAGCAGGCCGAGGACTAGCGGGGGGGCCGAGCAGTACTTC. It is translated as CATSRPRTSGGAEQYF.

This sequence joins TRBV10-3 and TRBJ1-5; D perhaps matches TRBD1 (5 bases). This CDR3 contains 15 residues. Germline V gene data show CDR1 as ENHRY and CDR2 as SYGVKD. V was cut by 3 bases and J by 1 base, with 10 bases left in between. The CDR3, as DNA: TGTGCCATCAGTGAATCGGGGGAAAGCAATCAGCCCCAGCATTTT. Its protein product is CAISESGESNQPQHF.

V usage is TRBV10-3 and J usage is TRBJ1-1; perhaps TRBD1 as D (5 bases). Germline V lookup: CDR1 ENHRY, CDR2 SYGVKD. There are 13 residues in the CDR3. V was clipped by 8 bases and J by 2 bases, with 12 bases between them. The CDR3 nucleotides are TGTGCCATCGCGTCAGGGTTAAACACTGAAGCTTTCTTT. This gives the protein CAIASGLNTEAFF.

This chain joins TRBV18 and TRBJ1-1; D perhaps matches TRBD1 (6 bases). The CDR3 length is 14 residues. Germline-derived CDR1 and CDR2 are KGHSH and LQKENI. V lost 7 bases and J 0 bases, leaving 12 bases between the germline ends. The DNA of the CDR3 is TGTGCCAGCTTGGGGGCCAGACTGAACACTGAAGCTTTCTTT. Its translation: CASLGARLNTEAFF.

The genes are TRBV12-3 or TRBV12-4 and TRBJ1-5; the D gene is possibly TRBD1 (6 bases). This CDR3 has 13 amino acids. Trimming pared 6 bases from V and 7 bases from J, leaving 13 bases between. CDR3 protein: CASRSQGTQPQHF. In nucleotides, the CDR3 is TGTGCCAGCAGATCACAGGGCACGCAGCCCCAGCATTTT.

The J gene is TRBJ1-2, the V gene TRBV15; possible D gene TRBD1, 5 bases. Looked up from germline, CDR1 is LNHNV and CDR2 is YYDKDF (reference sequence). The CDR3 has 15 amino acids. The ends were cut back, 5 bases at V and 0 bases at J, with 13 bases in the middle. CDR3 DNA: TGTGCCACCAGCGCAGGTGGGGGGGCTAACTATGGCTACACCTTC. Its protein product is CATSAGGGANYGYTF.

This chain links TRBV29-1 with TRBJ1-4; 9 bases fit TRBD1. The CDR3 length is 14 residues. Germline CDR1 reads SQVTM; CDR2 reads ANQGSEA. J lost 0 bases, V lost 4 bases, and 0 bases had no gene match. The CDR3 sequence is CSVGQGATNEKLFF. In nucleotides, the CDR3 is TGCAGCGTTGGACAGGGGGCAACTAATGAAAAACTGTTTTTT.

The rearrangement joins TRBV6-2 or TRBV6-3 to TRBJ2-2, with D tentatively TRBD2 (7 bases). Trimming removed 3 bases from V and 6 bases from J, with 14 bases in between. The CDR3 is 15 residues long. CDR1 is MNHEY and CDR2 is SVGEGT in the germline V gene. In DNA form, the CDR3 reads TGTGCCAGCAGTTATCTCGGGGGGCTGGCCGGGGAGCTGTTTTTT. As protein: CASSYLGGLAGELFF.

About this clone: Additional DNA sequences in this sample encode the identical CDR3. This chain uses TRBV7-9 with TRBJ1-2; D gene ambiguous. The CDR3 has 13 amino acids. CDR1 is SEHNR and CDR2 is FQNEAQ in the germline V gene (reference sequence). The V gene lost 5 bases and the J gene lost 1 base, with 8 bases spanning the gap. CDR3 coding DNA: TGTGCCAGCAGCCCAGATTTTAACTATGGCTACACCTTC. Translating it yields CASSPDFNYGYTF.

The V and J genes are TRBV7-2 and TRBJ2-2; 11 bases match TRBD2. The V gene's germline CDR1 is SGHTA and CDR2 FQGNSA. The CDR3 extends over 16 amino acids. V was pared by 8 bases and J by 4 bases, with 9 bases of the junction left unmatched. The CDR3 region is CASDLAGGSGTGELFF. The CDR3 bases are TGTGCCAGCGATCTAGCGGGGGGATCGGGCACCGGGGAGCTGTTTTTT.